These T cell receptor beta chains were read from a single sample in a study of shared clonotypes between healthy human individuals. The assay was immunoSEQ multiplex PCR, and TCRdb's table has in-frame clones only and misses some. The profile shows 450,000 or so clones, roughly three quarters of them singletons. The sample consisted of PBMCs. Source of these receptors: a woman between 40 and 50 years old in good health. Some clones in this sample may be carry-over from other donors' samples. Each CDR3 is given with its conserved first and last residue. The order of the fields is J gene, V gene, D gene, clone size, CDR3 DNA, CDR3 protein. The D gene is left open where the match is weak. Not all rows give a size; the values are once, few, many and, for expanded clones, a class.

TRBJ2-1	TRBV10-3	TRBD2	few	TGTGCCATCGAGGCTGAGGCGGGAGGGATTTATTCCTACAATGAGCAGTTCTTC	CAIEAEAGGIYSYNEQFF
TRBJ1-4	TRBV19	.	.	TGTGCCAGTAGTATCATGGGAATCCTCAATGAAAAACTGTTTTTT	CASSIMGILNEKLFF
TRBJ1-2	TRBV2	.	.	TGTGCCAGCAGGGGGGCCGGGCCGCCGGGTGGCTACACCTTC	CASRGAGPPGGYTF
TRBJ2-7	TRBV28	.	few	TGTGCCAGCAGCCCTCCGGGGGAGGCGACCTACGAGCAGTACTTC	CASSPPGEATYEQYF
TRBJ1-1	TRBV28	.	many	TGTGCCAGCAGTTCCCTTGTAGGGAACACTGAAGCTTTCTTT	CASSSLVGNTEAFF
TRBJ2-2	TRBV11-2	.	.	TGTGCCAGCAGCATCAGGGGAAACACCGGGGAGCTGTTTTTT	CASSIRGNTGELFF
TRBJ2-5	TRBV7-8	.	.	TGTGCCAGCAGCTTTCCCTGGCGCCTTGACCCAAGAGAGACCCAGTACTTC	CASSFPWRLDPRETQYF
TRBJ1-2	TRBV18	.	.	TGTGCCAGCTCACCAACGGCTGAGGGGTACCACTATGGCTACACCTTC	CASSPTAEGYHYGYTF
TRBJ2-1	TRBV19	.	.	TGTGCCAGTAGTATAGATACAACAGTACCCTACAATGAGCAGTTCTTC	CASSIDTTVPYNEQFF
TRBJ2-2	TRBV4-1	TRBD2	.	TGCGCCAGCAGCCAAGGTAGCGGGAGGTTCGGCACCGGGGAGCTGTTTTTT	CASSQGSGRFGTGELFF
TRBJ1-1	TRBV5-4	.	.	TGTGCCAGCAGTTTACGCACTGAAGCTTTCTTT	CASSLRTEAFF
TRBJ2-1	TRBV4-3	.	.	TGCGCCAGCAGCCAGGCTAGCGAGGCCTACAATGAGCAGTTCTTC	CASSQASEAYNEQFF
TRBJ1-2	TRBV6-5	.	.	TGTGCCAGCATGAGGGACGGCTACACCTTC	CASMRDGYTF
TRBJ2-5	TRBV6-5	.	.	TGTGCCAGCAGTTACTCGAAACCCGAGACCCAGTACTTC	CASSYSKPETQYF
TRBJ2-7	TRBV28	TRBD1	.	TGTGCCAGCAGTTCCCCCCAAAAACAGGGGCGATACGAGCAGTACTTC	CASSSPQKQGRYEQYF
TRBJ1-1	TRBV30	TRBD1	.	TGTGCCTTCGACAGGGAATCCGAAGCTTTCTTT	CAFDRESEAFF
TRBJ1-5	TRBV9	.	.	TGTGCCAGCAGCGTAGGTGCTGCCTGGAATCAGCCCCAGCATTTT	CASSVGAAWNQPQHF
TRBJ2-1	TRBV30	TRBD1	.	TGTGCCTGGAGTGTACCCACAGGGGGAAGCCATAGCAGCTCCTACAATGAGCAGTTCTTC	CAWSVPTGGSHSSSYNEQFF
TRBJ1-5	TRBV2	.	.	TGTGCCAGCAGTGAAGCCCGCGTAGGGCGCAATCAGCCCCAGCATTTT	CASSEARVGRNQPQHF
TRBJ1-1	TRBV7-2	.	.	TGTGCCAGCAGCTTGAGGGCTGGCACTGAAGCTTTCTTT	CASSLRAGTEAFF
TRBJ2-4	TRBV5-1	TRBD1	.	TGCGCCAGCAGCTTGATGGGACAGGGGGCCGTTCACATTCAGTACTTC	CASSLMGQGAVHIQYF